The rows below give T cell receptor beta chains drawn from one sample of a study of neurological immune-mediated disorders. TCRdb ran MiXCR on the 5' RACE reads and lists one entry per CDR3 protein. The sample holds 40,000 or so distinct CDR3 sequences; more than 2% are singletons and the top ten take nearly 2.5%. The sequenced sample was PBMCs. All receptors come from a middle-aged man with multiple sclerosis. The conserved cysteine and the conserved F or W are not part of the CDR3 here. Not every row has a clone size; where given, it reads once, few, many or a size class.

v_call	clone_size	cdr3_aa
TRBV6-5	many	ASSYGGGMDYGYT
TRBV4-2	many	ASSLSGADTQY
TRBV20-1	many	SVRAGDTQY
TRBV20-1	many	SAATREETQY
TRBV19	many	ASSWGLGPGGETQY
TRBV28	many	ASSSGQGPPNTEAF
TRBV5-5	many	ASSPRASGGNNEQF
TRBV9	many	ASSEPQTGLRYGYT
TRBV7-2	many	ASSLGLRATEAF
TRBV12-3/TRBV12-4	many	ASSLSGPGTGELF
TRBV5-5	many	ASSLLVGTTEAF
TRBV12-3/TRBV12-4	many	ASSPTPDRPTEAF
TRBV10-3	many	AISESGNGYT
TRBV9	.	ASSVGNLMETQY
TRBV12-3/TRBV12-4	many	ASSSQGDYEQY
TRBV7-8	many	ASSLSAAYEQY
TRBV5-1	many	ASSSAQRGVQETQY
TRBV20-1	many	SASFGDGTSIQY
TRBV20-1	many	SARAPGDVS
TRBV6-5	many	ASSYSNRHNRIIKAF
TRBV20-1	many	SARKVGNQPQH
TRBV24-1	many	ATSDWGGTEAF
TRBV7-6	few	ASSEWTGMNTEAF
TRBV5-1	many	ASRQDRVHEDTQY
TRBV20-1	many	SAKLLGRENTEAF
TRBV15	many	ATTQRTGAADTQY
TRBV12-3/TRBV12-4	many	ASTIRSSGANVLT
TRBV5-1	many	ASSLNSGDPYEQY